The rows below give T cell receptor beta chains drawn from one sample of a study of cytomegalovirus exposure and HLA in healthy donors. TCRdb's table, derived via immunoSEQ multiplex PCR, lists solely in-frame clones and lacks some. The table lists about 96,000 clones, roughly 80% of them singletons. The sample was PBMCs. The receptors shown here come from a man between 50 and 59 years old in good health and CMV-seropositive. Both conserved end residues are part of each CDR3. The order of the fields is CDR3 protein, V gene, J gene, clone size. The size entry is marked missing in some rows and otherwise reads once, few, many or a size class.

CASRTGQEYGYTF	TRBV6-5	TRBJ1-2	-
CASSLQGWGDTQYF	TRBV28	TRBJ2-3	-
CASSPGGHSDQPQHF	TRBV9	TRBJ1-5	-
CASSPAQGEGYTF	TRBV18	TRBJ1-2	-
CASSVTGVDTQYF	TRBV9	TRBJ2-3	-
CASRRTPQGKEAFF	TRBV2	TRBJ1-1	-
CASSLPGGHEQFF	TRBV7-8	TRBJ2-1	few
CASSLGDRGHADTQYF	TRBV5-1	TRBJ2-3	-
CASSREFTGELFF	TRBV19	TRBJ2-2	-
CASSPDSNQPQHF	TRBV4-1	TRBJ1-5	-
CASSLVAPPDRGWSYEQYF	TRBV7-6	TRBJ2-7	-
CASSSPGQAGNTIYF	TRBV6-1	TRBJ1-3	-
CASSLGQGVYEQFF	TRBV7-2	TRBJ2-1	-
CASSWGRTGDEQFF	TRBV5-1	TRBJ2-1	-
CASSYSSLAKNIQYF	TRBV6-5	TRBJ2-4	-
CASSYKGQGTEQYF	TRBV6-5	TRBJ2-7	-
CASSLLGDYYEQYF	TRBV28	-	-
CATSPDRGRGYTF	TRBV15	TRBJ1-2	-
CASAGTGSETQYF	TRBV5-1	TRBJ2-5	-
CASSYGASASGYTF	TRBV6-5	TRBJ1-2	-
CASSLGDRAQPQHF	TRBV7-2	TRBJ1-5	-
CASSLTGGGDNEQFF	TRBV7-3	TRBJ2-1	-
CASSSAGLAGEETQYF	TRBV7-2	TRBJ2-5	-
CASGAGSGETQYF	TRBV12-5	TRBJ2-5	few
CASSLDRVNTEAFF	TRBV5-1	TRBJ1-1	-
CASSQGLANNYNEQFF	TRBV4-3	TRBJ2-1	few
CASSVAASGGYEQFF	TRBV9	TRBJ2-1	few
CASSTPTGPNYGYTF	TRBV28	TRBJ1-2	-
CASRTGWNTEAFF	TRBV19	TRBJ1-1	-